These 9 T cell receptor beta chains came from one sample sequenced in a study of cytomegalovirus exposure and HLA in healthy donors. 60 Vbeta and 13 Jbeta primers were used in PCR. The assay was immunoSEQ multiplex PCR, and TCRdb's table has in-frame clones only and misses some. This repertoire shows about 260,000 clones, roughly two thirds found once; its top ten account for over 2%. The sequencing input was PBMCs. Source of these receptors: a female donor in good health and CMV-seronegative.

The chain joins TRBV5-5 to TRBJ1-2, with 9 bases fitting TRBD1. CDR3 length: 17 amino acids. With 4 bases clipped from V and 7 bases from J, the junction kept 17 bases outside the gene matches. Germline CDR1 reads SGHKS; CDR2 reads YYEKEE (reference sequence). This CDR3 reads CASSPNPKQGATGGYTF. The CDR3 coding sequence is TGTGCCAGCAGCCCTAACCCTAAACAGGGGGCTACGGGTGGCTACACCTTC.

The J gene is TRBJ2-2, the V gene TRBV27, with TRBD1 matching 10 bases. Germline lookup yields CDR1 MNHEY and CDR2 SMNVEV (reference sequence). The CDR3 runs 15 residues. Trimming removed 3 bases from V and 6 bases from J; junction bases left unmatched: 4. The CDR3 DNA sequence: TGTGCCAGCAGTTTGCCGGGACAGGGGTCCGGGGAGCTGTTTTTT. This sequence encodes CASSLPGQGSGELFF.

The rearrangement joins TRBV4-1 to TRBJ1-1; no definite D call. Germline-derived CDR1 and CDR2 are MGHRA and YSYEKL. This CDR3 contains 13 residues. Trimming cost V 0 bases and J 7 bases, with 9 bases left between them. CDR3 amino acids: CASSQEGLYEAFF. As DNA, the CDR3 is TGCGCCAGCAGCCAAGAAGGACTGTATGAAGCTTTCTTT.

As for this clone: One end of the junction fails to match germline, which may point to a read error. CDR3 region: CSSSLVLREYEQYF. The DNA for the CDR3 is TGTTCCAGCAGCTTAGTTCTTCGGGAGTACGAGCAGTACTTC. This chain joins TRBV7-9 and TRBJ2-7; possibly TRBD2 for D (6 bases). The CDR3 is made up of 14 amino acids. Germline CDR1 and CDR2: SEHNR and FQNEAQ (reference sequence). The whole variable domain, filled in from reference TRBV7-9 and TRBJ2-7, reads DTGVSQNPRHKITKRGQNVTFRCDPISEHNRLYWYRQTLGQGPEFLTYFQNEAQLEKSRLLSDRFSAERPKGSFSTLEIQRTEQGDSAMYLCSSSLVLREYEQYFGPGTRLTVT.

The rearrangement uses TRBV5-1 and TRBJ2-5; 7 bases are shared with TRBD1. The DNA end is a closer match to TRBJ2-7, so the J assignment may be wrong. CDR1 SGHRS and CDR2 YFSETQ come from the germline V gene. The CDR3 extends over 14 amino acids. The CDR3 loop is CASSLGQGSYEQYF. The CDR3 bases are TGCGCCAGCAGCTTGGGACAGGGCTCCTACGAGCAGTACTTC.

This chain joins TRBV13 and TRBJ2-7; 12 nucleotides line up with TRBD1. The CDR3 length is 17 residues. The germline V gene encodes CDR1 PRHDT and CDR2 FYEKMQ (reference sequence). After removal of 5 bases from V and 4 bases from J, the junction contained 12 bases not matched to a gene. The CDR3: CASSPWDRGLVLYEQYF. CDR3 nucleotides: TGTGCCAGCAGCCCCTGGGACAGGGGGCTCGTTCTTTACGAGCAGTACTTC.

This clone came up once. The chain links TRBV19 to TRBJ1-1; TRBD1 might be the D (5 bases). Trimming removed 3 bases at V and 3 bases at J, with 11 bases between. The CDR3 has 14 amino acids. Germline CDR1 and CDR2: LNHDA and SQIVND (reference sequence). The CDR3 sequence: CASSIRTPYTEAFF. The CDR3 nucleotides are TGTGCCAGTAGTATCCGGACACCTTACACTGAAGCTTTCTTT. Full variable domain (remainder filled in from reference TRBV19 and TRBJ1-1): DGGITQSPKYLFRKEGQNVTLSCEQNLNHDAMYWYRQDPGQGLRLIYYSQIVNDFQKGDIAEGYSVSREKKESFPLTVTSAQKNPTAFYLCASSIRTPYTEAFFGQGTRLTVV.

This chain uses TRBV2 with TRBJ2-5; 13 nucleotides agree with TRBD2. The V segment lost 2 bases and the J segment 4 bases; nucleotides outside the gene matches: 4. Germline assignment: CDR1 SNHLY and CDR2 FYNNEI. The CDR3 has 16 residues. The CDR3 spells CASSERTSGSRETQYF. Written as DNA, the CDR3 is TGTGCCAGCAGTGAAAGGACTAGCGGGAGCAGAGAGACCCAGTACTTC. Based on the CDR3 plus reference TRBV2 and TRBJ2-5, the full variable domain is EPEVTQTPSHQVTQMGQEVILRCVPISNHLYFYWYRQILGQKVEFLVSFYNNEISEKSEIFDDQFSVERPDGSNFTLKIRSTKLEDSAMYFCASSERTSGSRETQYFGPGTRLLVL.

V gene TRBV5-1 combines with J gene TRBJ2-2; 7 bases line up with TRBD2. V lost 2 bases and J lost 6; bases outside the gene matches: 10. The CDR3 is 16 residues long. CDR1 is SGHRS, CDR2 YFSETQ, per germline. CDR3 region: CASSLGGSRFAGELFF. Written as DNA, the CDR3 is TGCGCCAGCAGCTTAGGCGGGAGTAGATTTGCCGGGGAGCTGTTTTTT.